The clone carrying this T cell receptor beta chain was counted once. Its antigen is currently unknown. Primers included in the PCR were 60 Vbeta and 13 Jbeta primers. Sequenced by immunoSEQ multiplex PCR; TCRdb stores in-frame clones only, minus some. In the table there are about 150,000 clones, 60% to 80% of which are singletons. Trimming took 6 bases from V and 2 from J; bases not matched to a gene: 5. The CDR3 is made up of 14 amino acids. Germline V lookup: CDR1 MNHNS, CDR2 SASEGT. The record originates from a study of cytomegalovirus exposure and HLA in healthy donors. Study observations and caveats: Differences between HLA loci emerged in a later analysis of TCR association rates, with DRB1 most and HLA-C fewest.

This TCR came from a woman between 25 and 40 years old in good health and CMV-seronegative. Sequencing used PBMCs. The chain couples TRBV6-1 to TRBJ1-2, with 8 bases fitting TRBD1. The CDR3 loop is CASRYRGENYGYTF. The CDR3 DNA reads as TGTGCCAGCAGATACAGGGGGGAGAACTATGGCTACACCTTC.